The 18 T cell receptor beta chains presented below share a single source sample, sequenced in a study of cytomegalovirus exposure and HLA in healthy donors. The PCR made use of 60 Vbeta and 13 Jbeta primers. Sequencing used immunoSEQ multiplex PCR; TCRdb keeps in-frame clones, though not all of them. The sample holds roughly 110,000 clones; about two thirds are singletons and the top ten take 2.8%. The sample consisted of PBMCs. All receptors derive from a female donor in good health and CMV-seronegative.

A few counts support this clone. The chain employs TRBV7-2 and TRBJ2-7; maybe TRBD2 (6 bases). Looked up from germline, CDR1 is SGHTA and CDR2 is FQGNSA. CDR3 size: 14 residues. The V and J ends lost 5 bases and 0 bases respectively, with 11 bases between them. The CDR3 DNA follows: TGTGCCAGCAGCGAGGACTATTCCTCCTACGAGCAGTACTTC. Protein: CASSEDYSSYEQYF.

This clone was picked up a small number of times. This chain joins TRBV9 and TRBJ2-5; TRBD2 matches at 14 bases. CDR3 length equals 15 residues. Germline CDR1 and CDR2: SGDLS and YYNGEE. Losses at the gene ends were 4 bases for V and 4 bases for J; bases not matched to a gene: 3. The CDR3 region is CASSPGTSGRETQYF. The CDR3 bases are TGTGCCAGCAGCCCCGGGACTAGCGGGAGAGAGACCCAGTACTTC. The entire variable domain, with the rest obtained from reference TRBV9 and TRBJ2-5, is as follows: DSGVTQTPKHLITATGQRVTLRCSPRSGDLSVYWYQQSLDQGLQFLIQYYNGEERAKGNILERFSAQQFPDLHSELNLSSLELGDSALYFCASSPGTSGRETQYFGPGTRLLVL.

CDR3 DNA: TGTGCCAGCAGTGAGGAGGGGGCGGGCGGGGCCAACGTCCTGACTTTC. Protein: CASSEEGAGGANVLTF. V is TRBV6-4 and J is TRBJ2-6, with D perhaps TRBD1 (7 bases). Germline CDR1 is MRHNA and CDR2 is SNTAGT. V lost 3 bases, J lost 4 bases, and 13 bases lay in between. The CDR3 consists of 16 residues.

The rearrangement uses TRBV30 and TRBJ2-6; TRBD1 matches 7 bases. Germline-derived CDR1 and CDR2 are GTSNPN and SVGIG (reference sequence). There are 15 residues in the CDR3. Losses at the gene ends were 2 bases for V and 2 bases for J; bases not matched to a gene: 3. CDR3 coding DNA: TGTGCCTGGAGTATTACAGGGGCTGGGGCCAACGTCCTGACTTTC. Its protein is CAWSITGAGANVLTF.

The rearrangement links TRBV30 to TRBJ1-1; D ambiguous. With 2 bases removed from V and 8 bases from J, the gap between germline ends came to 9 bases. This CDR3 is 11 amino acids long. The V gene's germline CDR1 is GTSNPN and CDR2 SVGIG (reference sequence). CDR3 amino acids: CAWSYGNEAFF. The CDR3 DNA sequence: TGTGCCTGGAGTTACGGGAACGAAGCTTTCTTT.

As DNA, the CDR3 is TGTGCCAGCAGCCCGGAGGGATGGGGTACCGGGGAGCTGTTTTTT. Its protein product is CASSPEGWGTGELFF. This chain connects TRBV7-3 to TRBJ2-2; D is perhaps TRBD2 (6 bases). V lost 5 bases to trimming and J lost 5 bases, with 15 bases between them. CDR1 and CDR2 (germline): SGHTA, FQGTGA. The CDR3 sequence is 15 residues long.

J is TRBJ2-2 and V is TRBV5-1; weak D call: TRBD2 (6 bases). Germline loops: CDR1 SGHRS, CDR2 YFSETQ. V lost 4 bases to trimming and J lost 6 bases, with 7 bases between them. CDR3 length equals 12 residues. CDR3 protein: CASSPGAGELFF. The CDR3 nucleotides read TGCGCCAGCAGCCCGGGGGCCGGGGAGCTGTTTTTT.

The chain couples TRBV2 to TRBJ1-4, with 10 bases lining up with TRBD1. The CDR3 extends over 15 amino acids. Trimming removed 6 bases from V and 5 bases from J; junction bases left unmatched: 6. Germline-derived CDR1 and CDR2 are SNHLY and FYNNEI. The chain's CDR3 is CASSDQTGGNEKLFF. CDR3 sequence (DNA): TGTGCCAGCAGCGACCAGACAGGGGGCAATGAAAAACTGTTTTTT.

This clone was counted a single time. The chain has TRBV18 and TRBJ2-5, with 10 nucleotides matching TRBD2. Looked up from germline, CDR1 is KGHSH and CDR2 is LQKENI. CDR3 size: 16 residues. Trimming at V came to 2 bases and at J to 5 bases, leaving 8 bases not matched to a gene. The CDR3 DNA reads as TGTGCCAGCTCACCAAAGTCTAGCGGGAGTGTGGAGACCCAGTACTTC. It yields the protein CASSPKSSGSVETQYF.

V is TRBV15 and J is TRBJ2-1; 13 positions agree with TRBD2. The germline CDR1 and CDR2 sequences are LNHNV and YYDKDF (reference sequence). The CDR3 is made up of 21 amino acids. The V gene end was trimmed by 5 bases and the J gene end by 0 bases; junction bases not matched to a gene: 16. The CDR3 bases are TGTGCCACCAGCGCCCCAAGGACTAGCGGGAGTTGGACCAGCTCCTACAATGAGCAGTTCTTC. It translates to CATSAPRTSGSWTSSYNEQFF.

V gene TRBV28 combines with J gene TRBJ2-1; D not resolved. There are 13 residues in the CDR3. Between the trimmed V and J ends, which lost 8 bases and 6 bases, there was a span of 14 bases. Looked up from germline, CDR1 is MDHEN and CDR2 is SYDVKM. The CDR3 reads CASAIYPFNEQFF. The CDR3 bases are TGTGCCAGCGCGATTTACCCCTTCAATGAGCAGTTCTTC.

The sample holds a few counts of this clone. The rearrangement links TRBV6-5 to TRBJ1-2; TRBD1 agrees at 8 bases. The CDR3 contains 13 residues. Germline-derived CDR1 and CDR2 are MNHEY and SVGAGI. The junction had 5 bases not matched to a gene; V was cut back by 5 bases and J by 6 bases. CDR3 sequence (DNA): TGTGCCAGCAGTCAAGGGACAGGTCATGGCTACACCTTC. Translation: CASSQGTGHGYTF.

This clone came up a few times. This chain connects TRBV6-1 to TRBJ2-7; 10 positions match TRBD1. CDR1 is MNHNS and CDR2 is SASEGT in the germline V gene. The CDR3 has 13 amino acids. J lost 0 bases, V lost 10 bases, and 3 bases had no gene match. CDR3: CAIRDRGSYEQYF. CDR3 DNA sequence: TGTGCCATCCGGGACAGGGGCTCCTACGAGCAGTACTTC.

This rearrangement joins TRBV11-1 to TRBJ2-5, with D possibly being TRBD2 (6 bases). V was trimmed by 6 bases and J by 5 bases, leaving 7 bases between them. The CDR3 covers 11 residues. Germline CDR1 reads SGHAT; CDR2 reads FQDESV (reference sequence). CDR3 sequence reads: CASREGETQYF. Here the CDR3 DNA reads TGTGCCAGCAGGGAGGGGGAGACCCAGTACTTC. Combining the CDR3 with reference TRBV11-1 and TRBJ2-5 gives the whole variable domain EAEVAQSPRYKITEKSQAVAFWCDPISGHATLYWYRQILGQGPELLVQFQDESVVDDSQLPKDRFSAERLKGVDSTLKIQPAELGDSAMYLCASREGETQYFGPGTRLLVL.

This chain joins TRBV27 and TRBJ1-2, with D possibly TRBD1 on 6 matching bases. The CDR3 is made up of 15 amino acids. The V gene lost 5 bases and the J gene lost 4 bases, with 17 bases spanning the gap. From germline, CDR1 is MNHEY and CDR2 SMNVEV (reference sequence). The CDR3 reads CASSPRQVSIYGYTF. For the CDR3, the DNA is TGTGCCAGCAGTCCTCGACAGGTATCCATCTATGGCTACACCTTC.

The chain is built from TRBV10-2 and TRBJ2-1; 8 nucleotides line up with TRBD1. From germline, CDR1 is WSHSY and CDR2 SAAADI. The trim removed 4 bases at V and 0 bases at J, leaving 17 bases unmatched. The CDR3 totals 20 residues. The CDR3 DNA is TGCGCCAGCAGTGGCACCAGGGGGCTTTGGGGGCCCCGCTCCTACAATGAGCAGTTCTTC. Encoded protein: CASSGTRGLWGPRSYNEQFF.

Notes on this clone: At one end, the junction sequence differs from germline, possibly due to a read error. The gene calls are TRBV2 and TRBJ2-7; D remains unclear. This CDR3 is 8 amino acids long. Germline CDR1 SNHLY, CDR2 FYNNEI. CDR3 amino acids: CASSEWRF. CDR3 DNA: TGTGCCAGCAGTGAGTGGCGGTTC.

This clone was detected only a few times. The CDR3 coding sequence is TGTGCCAGTAGCCTTAACAGGGGGAGAGAGACCCAGTACTTC. This gives the protein CASSLNRGRETQYF. The genes are TRBV19 and TRBJ2-5; TRBD1 aligns across 8 bases. V gave up 6 bases and J gave up 4 bases; unmatched junction bases: 7. The length of the CDR3 is 14 residues. CDR1 is LNHDA and CDR2 is SQIVND in the germline V gene (reference sequence).